This TCR beta chain was captured in a study of technical replicates of blood from four donors. The CDR3 sequence is 19 residues long. Trimming removed 0 bases from V and 0 bases from J; junction bases left unmatched: 13. Germline CDR1 SGHNT, CDR2 YENEEA. Profiling relied on immunoSEQ multiplex PCR, and the TCRdb table lists in-frame clones only, not all of them. The repertoire holds 45,000 to 55,000 clones, with 90% to 95% as singletons. The chain recombines TRBV11-3 with TRBJ2-7, with 8 bases that match TRBD2. The sequence was collected from a human donor in good health. The sequencing sample was made of T cells isolated from PBMCs. CDR3 DNA sequence: TGTGCCAGCAGCTTAGAAGGGTTCGGGCGGGGGGTAAACTCCTACGAGCAGTACTTC. It yields the protein CASSLEGFGRGVNSYEQYF.